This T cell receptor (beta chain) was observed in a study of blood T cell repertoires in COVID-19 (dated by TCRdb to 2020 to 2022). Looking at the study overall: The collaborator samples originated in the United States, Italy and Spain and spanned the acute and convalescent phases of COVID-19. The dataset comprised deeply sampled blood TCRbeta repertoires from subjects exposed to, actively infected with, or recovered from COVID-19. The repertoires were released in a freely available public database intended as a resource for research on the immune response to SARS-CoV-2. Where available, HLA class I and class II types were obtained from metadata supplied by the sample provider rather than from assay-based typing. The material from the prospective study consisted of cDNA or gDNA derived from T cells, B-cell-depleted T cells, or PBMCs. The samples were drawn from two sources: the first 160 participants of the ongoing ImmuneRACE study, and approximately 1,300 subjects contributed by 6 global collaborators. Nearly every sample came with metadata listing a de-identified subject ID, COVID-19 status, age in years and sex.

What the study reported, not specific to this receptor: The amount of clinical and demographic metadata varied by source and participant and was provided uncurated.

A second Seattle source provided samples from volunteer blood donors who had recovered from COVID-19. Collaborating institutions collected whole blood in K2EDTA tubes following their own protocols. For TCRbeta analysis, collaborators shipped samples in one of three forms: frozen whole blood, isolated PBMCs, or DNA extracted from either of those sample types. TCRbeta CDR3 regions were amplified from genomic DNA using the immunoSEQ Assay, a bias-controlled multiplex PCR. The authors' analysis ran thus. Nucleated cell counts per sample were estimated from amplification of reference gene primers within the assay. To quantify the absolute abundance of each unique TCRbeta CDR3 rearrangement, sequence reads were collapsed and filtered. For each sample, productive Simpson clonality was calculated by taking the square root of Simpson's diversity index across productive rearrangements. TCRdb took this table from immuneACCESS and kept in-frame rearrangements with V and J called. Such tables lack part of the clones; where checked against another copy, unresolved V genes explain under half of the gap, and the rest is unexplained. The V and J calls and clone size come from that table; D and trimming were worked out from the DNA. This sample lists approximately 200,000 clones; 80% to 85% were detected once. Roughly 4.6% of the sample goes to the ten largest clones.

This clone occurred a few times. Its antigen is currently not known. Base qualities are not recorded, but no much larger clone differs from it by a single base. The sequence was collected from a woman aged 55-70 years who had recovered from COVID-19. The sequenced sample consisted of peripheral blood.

This receptor has the CDR3 CASSATGGFRAFF. At the DNA level, the sequence is TGTGCCAGCAGTGCAACCGGGGGTTTCAGAGCTTTCTTT. The sequence joins TRBV12-3 or TRBV12-4 to TRBJ1-1, with TRBD1 perhaps the D gene, on 5 matching bases. The CDR3 goes from the cysteine to the phenylalanine over 13 residues. The CDR3 DNA has 39 bases and is translated from base 1. V lost 5 bases and J lost 10 bases; the stretch between them is 17 bases long.